One TCR beta chain is described in this entry. The entry originates in a study of blood T cell repertoires in COVID-19. Study at large: COVID-19 samples from acute and convalescent phases originated in the United States, Italy and Spain.

Profiled with immunoSEQ multiplex PCR; TCRdb holds only in-frame clones, not every one. The table records roughly 40,000 clones, about 86% of them present only once. V dropped 5 bases and J dropped 5; count of bases not matched to a gene: 2. The CDR3 sequence is 12 residues long. CDR1 is LGHDT and CDR2 is YNNKEL in the germline V gene (reference sequence). The receptor comes from a man between 50 and 59 years old in a cohort sampled during active COVID-19. Material: peripheral blood. The chain combines TRBV3-1 (or the pseudogene TRBV3-2) with TRBJ2-7, with TRBD1 identical over 8 bases. The CDR3 protein is CASSSTGDEQYV. The CDR3 region has the DNA TGTGCCAGCAGCTCGACAGGGGACGAGCAGTACGTC.